The present T cell receptor (beta chain) was sequenced within a study of control samples from healthy donors and cancer patients. CDR3 length equals 14 residues. Trimming left V 2 bases short and J 1 base short, with 8 bases between. Per germline, CDR1 SEHNR and CDR2 FQNEAQ (reference sequence). Generated by immunoSEQ multiplex PCR, the TCRdb table keeps only in-frame clones and is missing some. The sample lists roughly 76,000 clones, more than 85% occurring once. This TCR was recovered from a woman between 35 and 50 years old with lung cancer. V gene TRBV7-9 combines with J gene TRBJ1-1; D perhaps matches TRBD1 (5 bases). The sequenced sample consisted of PBMCs. The CDR3 loop reads CASSLYGANTEAFF. The CDR3 DNA is TGTGCCAGCAGCTTATACGGGGCGAACACTGAAGCTTTCTTT.